This T cell receptor beta chain emerged from a study of cytomegalovirus exposure and HLA in healthy donors. General observations from the study: There was a cluster of highly shared sequence variants that was likely a sequencing artifact. Later work associated around 18,000 TCR beta sequences with HLA alleles at 0.05 false discovery rate. TCR beta sequences reportedly predicted most subjects' HLA-A and HLA-B alleles accurately. In an earlier analysis, in about 530 donors, most V segments appeared productive either ~87% or ~30% of the time.

60 Vbeta and 13 Jbeta primers were used in PCR. Produced via immunoSEQ multiplex PCR; TCRdb's table is partial and in-frame only. The sample lists around 150,000 clones; 80% to 85% were seen once. With regard to this clone: Its antigen remains unknown.

Trimming shortened V by 5 bases and J by 4 bases, and 11 bases separated the two germline ends. This CDR3 comprises 13 residues. The germline V gene has CDR1 MNHEY and CDR2 SVGAGI. The clonotype comes from a young woman in good health and CMV-seronegative. V is TRBV6-5 and J is TRBJ1-2, with D possibly TRBD1 on 5 matching bases. Sequences were obtained from PBMCs. DNA for the CDR3: TGTGCCAGCAGTCTCGACAGCTTCTATGGCTACACCTTC. Its translation: CASSLDSFYGYTF.